Presented here are 10 T cell receptor beta chains from one specimen sequenced in a study of early T cells in non-severe SARS-CoV-2 infection. TCRdb ran MiXCR on the 5' RACE reads and lists one entry per CDR3 protein. The sample holds about 44,000 distinct CDR3 sequences, 12% seen once. Sequencing was performed on whole blood. These receptors were collected from an adult who was a healthcare worker with PCR-confirmed SARS-CoV-2 infection or an uninfected control (not recorded which).

This clonotype occurred many times. The rearrangement joins TRBV7-6 to TRBJ2-7; the D is unclear. The CDR3 loop spans 13 amino acids. Between the trimmed V and J ends, which lost 2 bases and 5 bases, there was a span of 10 bases. Germline CDR1 SGHVS, CDR2 FNYEAQ. The CDR3 DNA sequence: TGTGCCAGCAGCTTATTTGAAGGCGACGAGCAGTACTTC. Its protein is CASSLFEGDEQYF.

The chain joins TRBV5-1 to TRBJ2-1, with 8 bases that match TRBD2. This CDR3 spans 14 amino acids. After removal of 3 bases from V and 6 bases from J, the junction contained 5 bases not matched to a gene. In germline, CDR1 is SGHRS, CDR2 YFSETQ. CDR3 DNA sequence: TGCGCCAGCAGCTGGGGACTAGTCTCCAATGAGCAGTTCTTC. Its protein is CASSWGLVSNEQFF.

This clonotype was seen only a few times. The rearrangement uses TRBV20-1 and TRBJ2-7; 9 bases are shared with TRBD2. This CDR3 region has 16 residues. In germline, CDR1 is DFQATT, CDR2 SNEGSKA (reference sequence). Trimming cost V 3 bases and J 2 bases; bases outside gene matches: 11. CDR3 sequence: CSASASRLADAYEQYF. For the CDR3, the DNA is TGCAGTGCTAGTGCTTCCAGACTAGCGGACGCCTACGAGCAGTACTTC.

The V and J genes are TRBV6-1 and TRBJ1-6, with 10 nucleotides matching TRBD1. With 6 bases clipped from V and 11 bases from J, the junction kept 10 bases outside the gene matches. Germline V gene data show CDR1 as MNHNS and CDR2 as SASEGT. The CDR3 covers 15 residues. The CDR3 sequence is CASRAGQGTNPPLHF. The CDR3 coding sequence is TGTGCCAGCAGGGCGGGACAGGGGACCAATCCACCCCTCCACTTT.

The table lists this clonotype with a few counts. The chain combines TRBV20-1 with TRBJ1-1; D is ambiguous. Trimming removed 3 bases at V and 6 bases at J, with 20 bases between. Germline V gene lookup returns CDR1 DFQATT and CDR2 SNEGSKA (reference sequence). The CDR3 has 15 residues. The CDR3 DNA reads as TGCAGTGCTAGGGCCCATCGGACCAGAGGTTCTGAAGCTTTCTTT. Translating gives CSARAHRTRGSEAFF.

The rearrangement joins TRBV6-2 or TRBV6-3 to TRBJ2-7, with D perhaps matching TRBD1 (6 bases). Between the trimmed V and J ends, which lost 3 bases and 2 bases, there was a span of 8 bases. This CDR3 has 13 residues. Germline CDR1 and CDR2: MNHEY and SVGEGT. The CDR3 bases are TGTGCCAGCAGTTATCAGGGGCCCTACGAGCAGTACTTC. This translates into CASSYQGPYEQYF.

CDR3 amino acids: CSAGASGVINEQFF. CDR3 coding DNA: TGCAGTGCGGGAGCTAGCGGGGTTATTAATGAGCAGTTCTTC. The chain carries TRBV20-1 and TRBJ2-1, with TRBD2 identical over 9 bases. The germline gives CDR1 DFQATT, CDR2 SNEGSKA (reference sequence). The CDR3 extends over 14 amino acids. With 6 bases clipped from V and 7 bases from J, the junction kept 10 bases outside the gene matches.

By frequency in the sample, this clonotype is medium-sized. This sequence joins TRBV7-9 and TRBJ1-2; no clear D. The CDR3 length is 14 residues. Trimming left V 5 bases short and J 7 bases short, with 17 bases between. Per germline, CDR1 SEHNR and CDR2 FQNEAQ (reference sequence). The CDR3 region has the DNA TGTGCCAGCAGCACGTCCGCCGCGGAAGTTGGCTACACCTTC. Its translation: CASSTSAAEVGYTF.

This clonotype was observed many times. CDR3 amino acids: CASTQGYTTGELFF. For the CDR3, the DNA is TGTGCCAGCACCCAGGGTTATACGACCGGGGAGCTGTTTTTT. The rearrangement uses TRBV28 and TRBJ2-2; D is perhaps TRBD1 (5 bases). This CDR3 spans 14 amino acids. Germline CDR1 MDHEN, CDR2 SYDVKM. Trimming cost V 7 bases and J 5 bases, with 14 bases left between them.

In this sample, this clonotype turned up many times. The J gene is TRBJ1-2, the V gene TRBV28; TRBD1 matches 7 bases. With 7 bases clipped from V and 4 bases from J, the junction kept 6 bases outside the gene matches. Per the germline V gene, CDR1 is MDHEN and CDR2 is SYDVKM. The CDR3 is made up of 13 amino acids. CDR3 sequence reads: CASIPRGGYGYTF. In DNA, the CDR3 is TGTGCCAGCATCCCCAGGGGGGGCTATGGCTACACCTTC.